These 30 T cell receptor beta chains originate from one sample sequenced in a study of PD-1 blockade in classical Hodgkin lymphoma. Sequencing was performed with immunoSEQ multiplex PCR; in TCRdb, only in-frame clones are kept and a portion is missing. The data show about 6,400 clones, 78% seen once. Following autologous stem cell transplantation, relapse occurred in every patient, and exposure to brentuximab vedotin varied. Magnetic negative selection of thawed PBMCs was the method by which CD4+ T cells were purified. The sequenced sample was CD4+ T cells from blood, obtained at baseline. Receptor source: a human donor with classical Hodgkin lymphoma.

The rearrangement joins TRBV6-5 to TRBJ1-4; 7 nucleotides align to TRBD1. Trimming took 0 bases from V and 0 from J; bases not matched to a gene: 1. The CDR3 has 16 amino acids. The V gene's germline CDR1 is MNHEY and CDR2 SVGAGI. CDR3 protein: CASSYSGGATNEKLFF. The CDR3 DNA follows: TGTGCCAGCAGTTACTCAGGGGGCGCAACTAATGAAAAACTGTTTTTT.

In this sample, this clone turned up a few times. V usage is TRBV25-1 and J usage is TRBJ1-5; D may be TRBD1 (6 bases). The germline V and J ends were trimmed by 6 bases and 4 bases, with 19 bases remaining between them. Germline V gives CDR1 MGHDK, CDR2 SYGVNS. The CDR3 has 16 residues. The CDR3 nucleotides are TGTGCCAGCAGCCCCACAGGGTACCGGTCAAATCAGCCCCAGCATTTT. Translated, it gives CASSPTGYRSNQPQHF.

By sample fraction, this clone is medium-sized (0.01 to 0.1%). The genes are TRBV28 and TRBJ1-1; D ambiguous. The CDR3 is 11 residues long. V was cut by 6 bases and J by 8 bases, with 10 bases left in between. The V gene's germline CDR1 is MDHEN and CDR2 SYDVKM. This chain's CDR3 is CASSHPREAFF. The DNA for the CDR3 is TGTGCCAGCAGCCATCCCAGAGAAGCTTTCTTT.

This chain uses TRBV6-1 with TRBJ2-7, with 8 nucleotides matching TRBD1. The CDR3 runs 12 residues. V lost 8 bases to trimming and J lost 0 bases; unmatched junction nucleotides: 0. Germline lookup yields CDR1 MNHNS and CDR2 SASEGT. This chain's CDR3 is CASDRGSYEQYF. CDR3 DNA sequence: TGTGCCAGCGACAGGGGCTCCTACGAGCAGTACTTC.

The chain recombines TRBV4-2 with TRBJ1-2; D is unresolved. CDR1 and CDR2 (germline): LGHNA, YNFKEQ. CDR3 length: 11 amino acids. The V end was cut by 1 base, the J end by 8 bases, with 5 bases between. The CDR3 protein is CASSQVGGYTF. The CDR3 DNA is TGTGCCAGCAGCCAAGTTGGCGGCTACACCTTC.

V usage is TRBV7-2 and J usage is TRBJ2-4, with 11 bases identical to TRBD1. CDR3 length: 15 residues. V lost 8 bases to trimming and J lost 2 bases; unmatched junction nucleotides: 5. Germline CDR1 and CDR2: SGHTA and FQGNSA. The CDR3 spells CASRWDRGTKNIQYF. The CDR3 region has the DNA TGTGCCAGCCGCTGGGACAGGGGGACCAAAAACATTCAGTACTTC.

The V and J genes are TRBV7-3 and TRBJ2-3, with unresolved D. The CDR3 loop spans 13 amino acids. The germline V and J ends were trimmed by 5 bases and 1 base, with 7 bases remaining between them. Germline CDR1 is SGHTA and CDR2 is FQGTGA. The CDR3 coding sequence is TGTGCCAGCAGCCCGACACGCACAGATACGCAGTATTTT. Translating it yields CASSPTRTDTQYF.

The V gene is TRBV2, the J gene TRBJ1-1; a possible D gene is TRBD1 (6 bases). Germline loops: CDR1 SNHLY, CDR2 FYNNEI. The CDR3 is 17 residues long. V lost 1 base to trimming and J lost 5 bases, with 20 bases between them. Written as DNA, the CDR3 is TGTGCCAGCAGTGAAGAGGTTTGGGCAGGGGAGTTAACTGAAGCTTTCTTT. Translating it yields CASSEEVWAGELTEAFF. The whole variable domain, filled in from reference TRBV2 and TRBJ1-1, reads EPEVTQTPSHQVTQMGQEVILRCVPISNHLYFYWYRQILGQKVEFLVSFYNNEISEKSEIFDDQFSVERPDGSNFTLKIRSTKLEDSAMYFCASSEEVWAGELTEAFFGQGTRLTVV.

This chain joins TRBV6-6 and TRBJ1-5; a weak D match, TRBD1 (6 bases). The CDR3 runs to 15 residues. Germline loops: CDR1 MNHNY, CDR2 SVGAGI (reference sequence). The V and J ends lost 5 bases and 6 bases respectively, with 17 bases between them. The CDR3 region is CASSHLYRAGQPQHF. The CDR3 DNA is TGTGCCAGCAGTCACCTTTACAGGGCCGGTCAGCCCCAGCATTTT.

This clone has more than one count but fewer than ten. The CDR3 DNA follows: TGTGCCACCCTCTCCCGGGGCAATCAGCCCCAGCATTTT. It specifies CATLSRGNQPQHF. The rearrangement joins TRBV19 to TRBJ1-5, with D uncertain. The germline CDR1 and CDR2 sequences are LNHDA and SQIVND (reference sequence). The CDR3 is made up of 13 amino acids. Trimming pared 10 bases from V and 2 bases from J, leaving 12 bases between.

The chain combines TRBV28 with TRBJ2-3; D is undetermined. In germline, CDR1 is MDHEN, CDR2 SYDVKM. CDR3 length equals 11 residues. Trimming pared 5 bases from V and 6 bases from J, leaving 6 bases between. The CDR3: CASSARDTQYF. CDR3 sequence (DNA): TGTGCCAGCAGTGCTAGGGATACGCAGTATTTT.

This clone was counted between two and nine times. The rearrangement joins TRBV28 to TRBJ1-2, with 9 bases matching TRBD1. This CDR3 is built from 15 residues. The germline V gene encodes CDR1 MDHEN and CDR2 SYDVKM. Germline trimming cut 5 bases from V and 3 bases from J; bases unmatched to any gene: 7. CDR3: CASSLGTGRDYGYTF. CDR3 in DNA: TGTGCCAGCAGTCTCGGGACAGGGAGAGACTATGGCTACACCTTC.

This chain connects TRBV20-1 to TRBJ2-7; 10 nucleotides line up with TRBD2. Looked up from germline, CDR1 is DFQATT and CDR2 is SNEGSKA (reference sequence). CDR3 length equals 11 residues. J lost 5 bases, V lost 7 bases, and 2 bases had no gene match. This chain's CDR3 is CSGTSGDEQYF. The CDR3 DNA reads as TGCAGTGGGACTAGCGGAGACGAGCAGTACTTC.

This clone was detected a few times. The chain recombines TRBV6-1 with TRBJ1-1; D is possibly TRBD1 (6 bases). Germline CDR1 and CDR2: MNHNS and SASEGT. There are 14 residues in the CDR3. V lost 2 bases, J lost 9 bases, and 16 bases lay in between. This chain's CDR3 is CASSEKGDGRKAFF. CDR3 DNA sequence: TGTGCCAGCAGTGAAAAGGGGGATGGGCGTAAAGCTTTCTTT.

This clone has just a few counts. The chain links TRBV5-5 to TRBJ2-7; the match to TRBD1 covers 9 bases. V gave up 2 bases and J gave up 1 base; unmatched junction bases: 4. This CDR3 is 15 amino acids long. Germline V gives CDR1 SGHKS, CDR2 YYEKEE (reference sequence). In DNA, the CDR3 is TGTGCCAGCAGCTTCCGGGACAGGGAATCCTACGAGCAGTACTTC. Amino acid sequence: CASSFRDRESYEQYF. Supplemented by reference TRBV5-5 and TRBJ2-7, the full variable domain reads DAGVTQSPTHLIKTRGQQVTLRCSPISGHKSVSWYQQVLGQGPQFIFQYYEKEERGRGNFPDRFSARQFPNYSSELNVNALLLGDSALYLCASSFRDRESYEQYFGPGTRLTVT.

The chain couples TRBV18 to TRBJ1-2; no firm D call. Between the trimmed V and J ends, which lost 3 bases and 0 bases, there was a span of 17 bases. In germline, CDR1 is KGHSH, CDR2 LQKENI. The CDR3 is made up of 17 amino acids. The CDR3 region is CASSPPRVPGANYGYTF. CDR3 coding DNA: TGTGCCAGCTCACCCCCCCGGGTCCCAGGAGCTAACTATGGCTACACCTTC.

This clone turned up a few times. The V gene is TRBV20-1, the J gene TRBJ2-2, with a tentative D call TRBD2 (6 bases). Germline-derived CDR1 and CDR2 are DFQATT and SNEGSKA (reference sequence). Trimming left V 4 bases short and J 7 bases short, with 7 bases between. This CDR3 is 11 amino acids long. Here the CDR3 reads CSATGSGELFF. The CDR3 DNA reads as TGCAGTGCTACCGGGAGCGGGGAGCTGTTTTTT.

The V gene is TRBV7-9, the J gene TRBJ1-6, with D unclear. The CDR3 runs 16 residues. V shed 5 bases and J shed 6 bases, with 17 bases lying between them. The V gene's germline CDR1 is SEHNR and CDR2 FQNEAQ (reference sequence). This CDR3 reads CASSIDPGSLNSPLHF. CDR3 coding DNA: TGTGCCAGCAGCATCGACCCGGGATCCCTTAATTCACCCCTCCACTTT.

The genes are TRBV7-9 and TRBJ2-1, with TRBD2 identical over 10 bases. V dropped 5 bases and J dropped 5; count of bases not matched to a gene: 9. The CDR3 totals 16 residues. Germline V gene sequence: CDR1 SEHNR, CDR2 FQNEAQ (reference sequence). Written as DNA, the CDR3 is TGTGCCAGCAGCCCGACACTAGCGGGGACAAACAATGAGCAGTTCTTC. Protein sequence: CASSPTLAGTNNEQFF.

This chain uses TRBV19 with TRBJ2-3; 7 bases are shared with TRBD1. From germline, CDR1 is LNHDA and CDR2 SQIVND (reference sequence). The ends lost 7 bases at V and 5 bases at J; junction bases unmatched: 12. This CDR3 has 15 amino acids. The CDR3 bases are TGTGCCAGTACCGCGTCAAGAGGGGGCGAAGATACGCAGTATTTT. Protein: CASTASRGGEDTQYF.

The rearrangement joins TRBV29-1 to TRBJ1-2; 8 bases align to TRBD1. The CDR3 is 13 residues long. Germline CDR1 is SQVTM and CDR2 is ANQGSEA. V shed 0 bases, J shed 8 bases, and the junction held 5 bases outside the gene matches. The CDR3 reads CSVEDFAGGGYTF. In nucleotides, the CDR3 is TGCAGCGTTGAAGATTTTGCAGGGGGCGGCTACACCTTC.

The chain couples TRBV7-2 to TRBJ2-1; 7 bases line up with TRBD2. V was clipped by 3 bases and J by 4 bases; unmatched bases: 6. CDR1 and CDR2 from the germline V gene are SGHTA and FQGNSA. This CDR3 is built from 15 residues. CDR3 residues: CASSLPGTTYNEQFF. CDR3 in DNA: TGTGCCAGCAGCTTGCCCGGGACTACGTACAATGAGCAGTTCTTC. The entire variable domain, with the rest obtained from reference TRBV7-2 and TRBJ2-1, is as follows: GAGVSQSPSNKVTEKGKDVELRCDPISGHTALYWYRQSLGQGLEFLIYFQGNSAPDKSGLPSDRFSAERTGGSVSTLTIQRTQQEDSAVYLCASSLPGTTYNEQFFGPGTRLTVL.

This clone appeared a single time. The chain has TRBV2 and TRBJ2-5; D may be TRBD2 (6 bases). CDR1 and CDR2 (germline): SNHLY, FYNNEI. Deletions cut 7 bases from V and 5 bases from J, with 11 bases between. The CDR3 runs to 12 residues. Here the CDR3 reads CASKRGGETQYF. Here the CDR3 DNA reads TGTGCCAGCAAAAGAGGAGGGGAGACCCAGTACTTC.

This clone was picked up one time. The J gene is TRBJ2-3, the V gene TRBV15; 8 nucleotides match TRBD1. In germline, CDR1 is LNHNV, CDR2 YYDKDF (reference sequence). With 2 bases clipped from V and 2 bases from J, the junction kept 9 bases outside the gene matches. CDR3 size: 17 residues. For the CDR3, the DNA is TGTGCCACCAGCAGACCGAAAGGACAGGGACCCACAGATACGCAGTATTTT. Its translation is CATSRPKGQGPTDTQYF. Full variable domain (outside the CDR3, taken from reference TRBV15 and TRBJ2-3): DAMVIQNPRYQVTQFGKPVTLSCSQTLNHNVMYWYQQKSSQAPKLLFHYYDKDFNNEADTPDNFQSRRPNTSFCFLDIRSPGLGDTAMYLCATSRPKGQGPTDTQYFGPGTRLTVL.

The CDR3 protein is CASSLARGGEQYF. In DNA, the CDR3 is TGTGCCAGCAGCTTGGCCCGGGGGGGGGAGCAGTACTTC. This chain joins TRBV11-2 and TRBJ2-5, with 8 bases lining up with TRBD2. The V gene's germline CDR1 is SGHAT and CDR2 FQNNGV. V was clipped by 3 bases and J by 11 bases; unmatched bases: 8. The CDR3 contains 13 residues.

The gene calls are TRBV9 and TRBJ2-2; TRBD2 aligns across 11 bases. This CDR3 is 16 amino acids long. Germline V gives CDR1 SGDLS, CDR2 YYNGEE. V was pared by 4 bases and J by 6 bases, with 8 bases of the junction left unmatched. The CDR3 DNA sequence: TGTGCCAGCAGCACCGGGACTAGCGGTTCGCCCGGGGAGCTGTTTTTT. Amino acids: CASSTGTSGSPGELFF.

V usage is TRBV5-5 and J usage is TRBJ1-5; D not certain. CDR3 length: 15 amino acids. The ends were cut back, 2 bases at V and 1 base at J, with 10 bases in the middle. From germline, CDR1 is SGHKS and CDR2 YYEKEE (reference sequence). CDR3 sequence reads: CASSLEGISNQPQHF. The CDR3 DNA is TGTGCCAGCAGCTTAGAGGGTATAAGCAATCAGCCCCAGCATTTT.

This chain joins TRBV7-2 and TRBJ1-2; 10 bases agree with TRBD1. V gave up 1 base and J gave up 5 bases; unmatched junction bases: 1. The CDR3 is 14 residues long. CDR1 and CDR2 from the germline V gene are SGHTA and FQGNSA. The CDR3 spells CASSLGDRGYGYTF. The DNA for the CDR3 is TGTGCCAGCAGCTTAGGGGACAGGGGTTATGGCTACACCTTC.

J is TRBJ1-5 and V is TRBV5-4; 7 bases fit TRBD1. The V gene end was trimmed by 4 bases and the J gene end by 5 bases; junction bases not matched to a gene: 3. Germline V CDR1 and CDR2: SGHNT, YYREEE (reference sequence). The CDR3 has 13 amino acids. CDR3 bases: TGTGCCAGCAGCGGGGGGACAGATCAGCCCCAGCATTTT. It is translated as CASSGGTDQPQHF.

This rearrangement joins TRBV10-3 to TRBJ1-6; the D is unclear. Germline assignment: CDR1 ENHRY and CDR2 SYGVKD. This CDR3 has 13 residues. The V end lost 4 bases, the J end lost 6 bases, and 7 bases lay between the germline ends. CDR3 in amino acids: CAISAQLNSPLHF. CDR3 in DNA: TGTGCCATCAGTGCACAGCTTAATTCACCCCTCCACTTT.